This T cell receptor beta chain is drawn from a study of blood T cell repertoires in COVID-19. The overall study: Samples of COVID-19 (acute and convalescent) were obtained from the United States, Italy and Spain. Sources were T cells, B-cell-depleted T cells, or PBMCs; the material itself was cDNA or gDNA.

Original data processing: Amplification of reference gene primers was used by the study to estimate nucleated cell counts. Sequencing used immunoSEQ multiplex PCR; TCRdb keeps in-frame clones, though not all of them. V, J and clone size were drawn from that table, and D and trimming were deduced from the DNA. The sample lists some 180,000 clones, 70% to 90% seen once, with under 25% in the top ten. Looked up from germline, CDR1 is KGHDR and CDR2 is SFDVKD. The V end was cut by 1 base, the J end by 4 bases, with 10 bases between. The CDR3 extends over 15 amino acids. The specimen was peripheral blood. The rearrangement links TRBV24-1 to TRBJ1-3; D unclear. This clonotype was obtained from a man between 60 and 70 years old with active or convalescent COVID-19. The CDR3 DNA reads TGTGCCACCAGTGATTTTAGAGGGCTGGGAAACACCATATATTTT. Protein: CATSDFRGLGNTIYF.